One sample yielded the 11 T cell receptor beta chains listed below, sequenced in a study of cytomegalovirus exposure and HLA in healthy donors. Amplification used 60 Vbeta primers and 13 Jbeta primers. TCRdb's copy holds only in-frame clones and misses some; the assay was immunoSEQ multiplex PCR. The table lists fewer than 150,000 clones, about 80% of them singletons. Material: PBMCs. The receptors derive from a man over 45 in good health and CMV-seronegative.

In DNA, the CDR3 is TGTGCCAGCACCCGATCCGGGAGAGGCACCGGGGAGCTGTTTTTT. Its translation: CASTRSGRGTGELFF. This chain connects TRBV28 to TRBJ2-2, with D perhaps TRBD2 (6 bases). The length of the CDR3 is 15 residues. V was pared by 7 bases and J by 4 bases, with 16 bases between. The germline gives CDR1 MDHEN, CDR2 SYDVKM. Together with reference TRBV28 and TRBJ2-2, the CDR3 gives the full variable domain: DVKVTQSSRYLVKRTGEKVFLECVQDMDHENMFWYRQDPGLGLRLIYFSYDVKMKEKGDIPEGYSVSREKKERFSLILESASTNQTSMYLCASTRSGRGTGELFFGEGSRLTVL.

The V and J genes are TRBV29-1 and TRBJ2-7, with 9 bases identical to TRBD1. Germline trimming cut 7 bases from V and 9 bases from J; bases unmatched to any gene: 13. Germline CDR1 and CDR2: SQVTM and ANQGSEA. CDR3 length equals 13 residues. The CDR3 sequence: CSAMTGGMGGQYF. Here the CDR3 DNA reads TGCAGCGCCATGACAGGGGGAATGGGCGGGCAGTACTTC.

CDR3 sequence: CATGTGRMGSGANVLTF. Written as DNA, the CDR3 is TGTGCCACTGGGACAGGCAGAATGGGGTCTGGGGCCAACGTCCTGACTTTC. The V gene is TRBV2, the J gene TRBJ2-6, with 8 bases fitting TRBD1. The CDR3 length is 17 residues. Germline V lookup: CDR1 SNHLY, CDR2 FYNNEI. Trimming took 10 bases from V and 1 from J; bases not matched to a gene: 12.

J is TRBJ1-5 and V is TRBV28, with D hard to call. Per the germline V gene, CDR1 is MDHEN and CDR2 is SYDVKM. The CDR3 consists of 18 residues. Trimming shortened V by 2 bases and J by 0 bases, and 17 bases separated the two germline ends. CDR3 amino acids: CASSLRQYSSYSNQPQHF. Written as DNA, the CDR3 is TGTGCCAGCAGTTTACGCCAATACAGCAGTTATAGCAATCAGCCCCAGCATTTT.

The chain employs TRBV20-1 and TRBJ2-4; weak D call: TRBD2 (5 bases). From germline, CDR1 is DFQATT and CDR2 SNEGSKA (reference sequence). CDR3 size: 10 residues. V was cut by 6 bases and J by 9 bases, with 9 bases left in between. The CDR3 reads CSARGSIQYF. The CDR3 DNA follows: TGCAGTGCCCGTGGGAGCATTCAGTACTTC.

The count of this clone is one. The chain combines TRBV2 with TRBJ2-1; D is undetermined. The CDR3 runs 12 residues. V dropped 7 bases and J dropped 9 bases, with 13 bases sitting between them. CDR1 is SNHLY, CDR2 FYNNEI, per germline. Here the CDR3 reads CASMSSPGEQFF. The DNA of the CDR3 is TGTGCCAGCATGAGTAGCCCGGGTGAGCAGTTCTTC.

The V gene is TRBV28, the J gene TRBJ2-5, with 7 bases lining up with TRBD1. Per germline, CDR1 MDHEN and CDR2 SYDVKM. The CDR3 has 16 residues. Trimming removed 2 bases from V and 1 base from J; junction bases left unmatched: 7. The CDR3 reads CASSLGQGVFQETQYF. The CDR3 bases are TGTGCCAGCAGTTTAGGGCAGGGGGTTTTCCAAGAGACCCAGTACTTC.

This clone was detected only a few times. V is TRBV7-9 and J is TRBJ2-3, with unresolved D. This CDR3 has 11 residues. Trimming took off 4 bases at V and 6 bases at J, with 5 bases between the two ends. The germline gives CDR1 SEHNR, CDR2 FQNEAQ (reference sequence). The CDR3 is CASSSRDTQYF. Here the CDR3 DNA reads TGTGCCAGCAGCTCTCGGGATACGCAGTATTTT.

The chain couples TRBV11-2 to TRBJ2-2; D not certain. The V and J ends lost 5 bases and 0 bases respectively, with 13 bases between them. From germline, CDR1 is SGHAT and CDR2 FQNNGV. This CDR3 contains 16 residues. Here the CDR3 reads CASSPRSAANTGELFF. The CDR3, as DNA: TGTGCCAGCAGCCCCCGCAGTGCGGCGAACACCGGGGAGCTGTTTTTT.

The gene calls are TRBV7-9 and TRBJ2-3, with TRBD2 identical over 14 bases. The CDR3 has 16 residues. The V segment lost 4 bases and the J segment 4 bases; nucleotides outside the gene matches: 4. From germline, CDR1 is SEHNR and CDR2 FQNEAQ (reference sequence). The CDR3 DNA reads as TGTGCCAGCAGCTCGACGACTAGCGGGGGGGCAGATACGCAGTATTTT. Its translation is CASSSTTSGGADTQYF.

The V gene is TRBV6-6, the J gene TRBJ2-3; TRBD2 matches 9 bases. Trimming removed 6 bases from V and 3 bases from J; junction bases left unmatched: 4. This CDR3 contains 14 residues. CDR1 is MNHNY, CDR2 SVGAGI, per germline (reference sequence). DNA for the CDR3: TGTGCCAGCAGATCCGCGGGGGGGACAGATACGCAGTATTTT. Its protein product is CASRSAGGTDTQYF.